Presented here are 21 T cell receptor beta chains from one specimen sequenced in a study of PD-1 blockade in classical Hodgkin lymphoma (dated by TCRdb to the early 2020s). What this sample's time point label stands for: cycle 4 day 1 (C4D1), after 6 weeks of nivolumab. Every trial patient had relapsed after autologous stem cell transplantation, and cohorts A, B and C differed in prior brentuximab vedotin exposure. A Miltenyi CD4+ T cell isolation kit was used for magnetic negative selection to purify CD4+ T cells from thawed PBMCs. Receptors were amplified or captured by the immunoSEQ multiplex PCR assay. The table comes from immuneACCESS by way of TCRdb, which keeps in-frame sequences with V and J called. Part of the clones is missing from these tables; in studies checked, under half for an unresolved V gene and the rest for unknown reasons. The sample records 25,000 to 35,000 clones, roughly 80% of which are singletons. The ten largest clones take up 0.5% to 0.7% of the sample.

This specimen consisted of CD4+ T cells from blood, obtained before the fourth cycle of nivolumab. The receptors were sampled from a human donor with classical Hodgkin lymphoma.

This clone has just a few counts. The chain couples TRBV28 to TRBJ1-5; possibly TRBD1 for D (5 bases). Germline CDR1 MDHEN, CDR2 SYDVKM. The CDR3 has 12 amino acids. The V end lost 8 bases, the J end lost 9 bases, and 14 bases lay between the germline ends. The CDR3, as DNA: TGTGCCAGCCGAACGGAGGGGAGGCCCCAGCATTTT. Protein sequence: CASRTEGRPQHF.

This clone was counted a few times. V is TRBV5-6 and J is TRBJ2-3; 8 positions agree with TRBD2. Germline CDR1 and CDR2: SGHDT and YYEEEE. The CDR3 extends over 14 amino acids. Trimming took 0 bases from V and 5 from J; bases not matched to a gene: 2. CDR3 coding DNA: TGTGCCAGCAGCTTGGGCGGGGGGTTAGATACGCAGTATTTT. Protein sequence: CASSLGGGLDTQYF. Full variable domain (outside the CDR3, taken from reference TRBV5-6 and TRBJ2-3): DAGVTQSPTHLIKTRGQQVTLRCSPKSGHDTVSWYQQALGQGPQFIFQYYEEEERQRGNFPDRFSGHQFPNYSSELNVNALLLGDSALYLCASSLGGGLDTQYFGPGTRLTVL.

The rearrangement uses TRBV18 and TRBJ2-1, with 9 nucleotides matching TRBD2. The CDR3 runs to 19 residues. CDR1 and CDR2 (germline): KGHSH, LQKENI. Losses at the gene ends were 5 bases for V and 0 bases for J; bases not matched to a gene: 14. CDR3 bases: TGTGCCAGCTCAGCCTCGCCGGGGGCGGGGGGGAGCTCCTACAATGAGCAGTTCTTC. Its translation: CASSASPGAGGSSYNEQFF.

This sequence joins TRBV10-3 and TRBJ2-7; 7 bases are a match to TRBD1. The germline gives CDR1 ENHRY, CDR2 SYGVKD. CDR3 length: 14 residues. Germline trimming cut 2 bases from V and 3 bases from J; bases unmatched to any gene: 4. The CDR3 spells CAISELSGGYEQYF. The CDR3 region has the DNA TGTGCCATCAGTGAGCTCTCAGGGGGCTACGAGCAGTACTTC.

This clone was seen only a few times. The CDR3 loop is CASSFGLGGYNEQFF. The CDR3 DNA reads TGTGCCAGCAGCTTCGGACTAGGGGGCTACAATGAGCAGTTCTTC. The V and J genes are TRBV7-2 and TRBJ2-1; possibly TRBD2 for D (7 bases). The CDR3 is 15 amino acids. In germline, CDR1 is SGHTA, CDR2 FQGNSA. The V end was cut by 3 bases, the J end by 3 bases, with 12 bases between.

The V gene is TRBV11-1, the J gene TRBJ2-5; tentatively, D is TRBD1 (5 bases). Between the trimmed V and J ends, which lost 1 base and 2 bases, there was a span of 5 bases. The CDR3 has 13 residues. CDR1 SGHAT and CDR2 FQDESV come from the germline V gene (reference sequence). CDR3 DNA: TGTGCCAGCAGCTTAGGACAGCAAGAGACCCAGTACTTC. Translation gives CASSLGQQETQYF.

The CDR3, as DNA: TGTGCCAGCAGCTTAGGAGGAGGGGTAGATACGCAGTATTTT. Translation: CASSLGGGVDTQYF. This chain joins TRBV7-9 and TRBJ2-3, with D possibly being TRBD2 (6 bases). Germline V lookup: CDR1 SEHNR, CDR2 FQNEAQ (reference sequence). The CDR3 totals 14 residues. The V and J ends lost 1 base and 5 bases respectively, with 10 bases between them.

This chain uses TRBV28 with TRBJ1-5; D gene uncertain. The CDR3 runs 17 residues. Germline V gives CDR1 MDHEN, CDR2 SYDVKM. V was pared by 2 bases and J by 0 bases, with 14 bases between. CDR3 region: CASSLPPLRYSNQPQHF. CDR3 nucleotides: TGTGCCAGCAGTTTACCTCCATTGCGCTATAGCAATCAGCCCCAGCATTTT.

V is TRBV5-8 and J is TRBJ1-4; D uncertain. Trimming stripped 0 bases from V and 10 bases from J, with 13 bases between. The CDR3 loop spans 14 amino acids. Germline assignment: CDR1 SGHTS and CDR2 YDEGEE. As DNA, the CDR3 is TGTGCCAGCAGCTTGGAACCCAGGCCAGGAAAACTGTTTTTT. This codes for CASSLEPRPGKLFF.

The chain carries TRBV18 and TRBJ2-7, with a possible D match to TRBD1 (6 bases). The germline V and J ends were trimmed by 2 bases and 4 bases, with 18 bases remaining between them. CDR3 length equals 16 residues. Germline V gene data show CDR1 as KGHSH and CDR2 as LQKENI. Written as DNA, the CDR3 is TGTGCCAGCTCACCATTGGGGAGTCAGGGGATATACGAGCAGTACTTC. Translation: CASSPLGSQGIYEQYF.

This clone came up once. The V gene is TRBV2, the J gene TRBJ2-1, with unresolved D. CDR3 length equals 10 residues. The germline V gene encodes CDR1 SNHLY and CDR2 FYNNEI. Trimming shortened V by 2 bases and J by 12 bases, and 5 bases separated the two germline ends. The CDR3 reads CASSESLQFF. DNA of the CDR3: TGTGCCAGCAGTGAATCTCTGCAGTTCTTC.

This clone was detected a few times. The chain links TRBV11-3 to TRBJ2-2; 7 bases match TRBD1. The CDR3 is 13 amino acids. V shed 7 bases and J 7 bases; nucleotides not matched to a gene: 6. Per the germline V gene, CDR1 is SGHNT and CDR2 is YENEEA. The CDR3 DNA reads TGTGCCAGCAACAGGGGAAACGGCGGGGAGCTGTTTTTT. It codes for CASNRGNGGELFF.

V and J are TRBV28 and TRBJ2-1; tentative D call: TRBD1 (6 bases). The germline gives CDR1 MDHEN, CDR2 SYDVKM. The CDR3 runs to 18 residues. V gave up 5 bases and J gave up 5 bases, with 25 bases separating them. CDR3 amino acids: CASSLRYTPGARHNEQFF. CDR3 DNA sequence: TGTGCCAGCAGTCTCCGTTACACTCCAGGGGCCAGACACAATGAGCAGTTCTTC.

J is TRBJ2-1 and V is TRBV28; D not certain. The V end lost 7 bases, the J end lost 4 bases, and 11 bases lay between the germline ends. Germline CDR1 reads MDHEN; CDR2 reads SYDVKM. CDR3 size: 13 residues. The CDR3 reads CASTLPVYNEQFF. The CDR3 coding sequence is TGTGCCAGCACTTTGCCGGTTTACAATGAGCAGTTCTTC.

The chain combines TRBV7-8 with TRBJ1-5, with 7 bases identical to TRBD1. Germline-derived CDR1 and CDR2 are SGHVS and FQNEAQ. J lost 0 bases, V lost 5 bases, and 7 bases had no gene match. The CDR3 extends over 16 amino acids. For the CDR3, the DNA is TGTGCCAGCAGCATGAGACAGGGTTATAGCAATCAGCCCCAGCATTTT. Translating gives CASSMRQGYSNQPQHF.

The chain carries TRBV18 and TRBJ2-7, with D uncertain. Germline-derived CDR1 and CDR2 are KGHSH and LQKENI. The CDR3 extends over 14 amino acids. Deletions cut 1 base from V and 5 bases from J, with 12 bases between. The CDR3 DNA follows: TGTGCCAGCTCACCACAAGGTGGCCTCCACGAGCAGTACTTC. Protein sequence: CASSPQGGLHEQYF. Supplemented by reference TRBV18 and TRBJ2-7, the full variable domain reads NAGVMQNPRHLVRRRGQEARLRCSPMKGHSHVYWYRQLPEEGLKFMVYLQKENIIDESGMPKERFSAEFPKEGPSILRIQQVVRGDSAAYFCASSPQGGLHEQYFGPGTRLTVT.

This clone has just one count. J is TRBJ2-2 and V is TRBV21-1; TRBD2, as called in the table, went unchecked against the DNA. TRBV21-1 counts as a pseudogene. The CDR3 has 16 amino acids. The CDR3, as DNA: TGTGCCAGCAGCAAACCTTCTAGCGGGCAAACCGGGGAGCTGTTTTTT. Its protein product is CASSKPSSGQTGELFF.

The chain couples TRBV4-2 to TRBJ1-1; TRBD1 might be the D (5 bases). CDR1 and CDR2 (germline): LGHNA, YNFKEQ. Trimming took 5 bases from V and 5 from J, leaving 12 bases between them. CDR3 size: 13 residues. The CDR3 protein is CASSFPGGTEAFF. The CDR3 nucleotides read TGTGCCAGCAGCTTTCCCGGGGGGACTGAAGCTTTCTTT.

This sequence joins TRBV6-5 and TRBJ1-6, with no clear D. V lost 2 bases to trimming and J lost 7 bases, with 9 bases between them. Looked up from germline, CDR1 is MNHEY and CDR2 is SVGAGI. The length of the CDR3 is 14 residues. The chain's CDR3 is CASSYGSQNSPLHF. For the CDR3, the DNA is TGTGCCAGCAGTTACGGCAGCCAAAATTCACCCCTCCACTTT.

V gene TRBV7-9 combines with J gene TRBJ2-3; D not certain. Germline lookup yields CDR1 SEHNR and CDR2 FQNEAQ (reference sequence). CDR3 length equals 12 residues. V lost 0 bases, J lost 7 bases, and 5 bases lay in between. CDR3 in amino acids: CASSLAANTQYF. CDR3 sequence (DNA): TGTGCCAGCAGCTTAGCGGCGAATACGCAGTATTTT.

The chain joins TRBV7-2 to TRBJ2-7; D may be TRBD2 (6 bases). The V end lost 0 bases, the J end lost 3 bases, and 9 bases lay between the germline ends. The CDR3 is made up of 14 amino acids. Per germline, CDR1 SGHTA and CDR2 FQGNSA. This chain's CDR3 is CASSLAGGYYEQYF. The CDR3 DNA follows: TGTGCCAGCAGCTTAGCGGGGGGTTACTACGAGCAGTACTTC.